This TCR beta chain emerged from a study of T cells in women clearing cervical HPV infection. Study-wide background: Control women cleared a single incident HPV16 infection within 12 months. Study conclusions and caveats: Unknown T-cell numbers per sample may underlie the richness differences.

Generated by immunoSEQ multiplex PCR, the TCRdb table keeps only in-frame clones and is missing some. Recorded for this sample: about 35,000 clones. MY09/MY11 PCR detected cervical HPV DNA; dot-blot assigned genotypes. A note on this clone: Its target is not known.

The sample taken for sequencing was blood buffy coat. The origin of this receptor is a woman between 18 and 69 years old with a cervical HPV16 infection that either progressed to CIN3+ or cleared (not recorded which).

The CDR3 sequence is CASSLSVNTQYF. CDR3 DNA (partial): TGTGCCAGCAGCTTATCAGTCAATACG. The chain combines TRBV7-9 with TRBJ2-3; the D is unclear. The missing CDR3 end, 3 residues past where the read stops, is filled in from the germline J gene. This CDR3 spans 12 amino acids. Deletions cut 2 bases from V and 7 bases from J, with 7 bases between. Germline CDR1 is SEHNR and CDR2 is FQNEAQ (reference sequence).